The rows below give T cell receptor beta chains drawn from one sample of a study of blood T cell repertoires in COVID-19. Here immunoSEQ multiplex PCR was the method, and the copy in TCRdb shows in-frame clones only, minus some. The table records some 260,000 clones, 70% to 90% of them present only once. The sequenced material came from peripheral blood. All receptors derive from a human donor in a cohort sampled during active COVID-19. The CDR3 runs from the conserved cysteine through the conserved F or W. The D gene is left open where the match is weak. Part of the rows lack a size; the others show once, few, many or a class for expanded clones.

>few|TRBD2|TRBJ2-7|TRBV5-1
CASSVGLAGGYYEQYF
TGCGCCAGCAGCGTTGGACTAGCGGGGGGTTACTACGAGCAGTACTTC
>few|TRBD2|TRBJ2-6|TRBV6-5
CASSYAASGMRVLTF
TGTGCCAGCAGTTACGCTGCTAGCGGGATGCGGGTCCTGACTTTC
>once|.|TRBJ1-1|TRBV4-3
CASSQTLTTEAFF
TGCGCCAGCAGCCAAACCCTAACTACTGAAGCTTTCTTT
>.|.|TRBJ1-1|TRBV29-1
CSATSANPRVGDTEAFF
TGCAGCGCAACCAGCGCAAATCCCAGGGTTGGGGACACTGAAGCTTTCTTT
>.|.|TRBJ1-4|TRBV5-1
CASTGGFFGTNEKLFF
TGCGCCAGCACGGGGGGATTTTTTGGAACTAATGAAAAACTGTTTTTT
>.|.|TRBJ1-2|TRBV5-1
CASSLAGYGYTF
TGCGCCAGCAGCTTGGCAGGGTATGGCTACACCTTC
>.|.|TRBJ1-1|TRBV6-2/TRBV6-3
CASSSSPVTGHSNTEAFF
TGTGCCAGCAGTTCCAGCCCGGTAACGGGACATTCGAACACTGAAGCTTTCTTT
>.|TRBD1|TRBJ1-1|TRBV29-1
CSVEATGDEAFF
TGCAGCGTTGAAGCAACAGGGGATGAAGCTTTCTTT
>.|.|TRBJ2-7|TRBV19
CASSMGLATSYEQYF
TGTGCCAGTAGTATGGGTCTAGCTACATCCTACGAGCAGTACTTC
>.|.|TRBJ1-1|TRBV3-1/TRBV3-2
CASSQDALNTEAFF
TGTGCCAGCAGCCAAGATGCGTTGAACACTGAAGCTTTCTTT
>.|.|TRBJ2-7|TRBV18
CASSPGLAYEQYF
TGTGCCAGCTCACCAGGCCTGGCCTACGAGCAGTACTTC
>.|.|TRBJ1-4|TRBV27
CASSPPPGGEKLFF
TGTGCCAGCAGTCCTCCCCCGGGTGGTGAAAAACTGTTTTTT
>.|.|TRBJ2-7|TRBV7-2
CASSSQGTMGEQYF
TGTGCCAGCAGCTCTCAAGGGACAATGGGGGAGCAGTACTTC
>once|TRBD1|TRBJ2-7|TRBV13
CASSFRGKGSYEQYF
TGTGCCAGCAGCTTCAGGGGGAAAGGGTCCTACGAGCAGTACTTC
>.|TRBD1|TRBJ1-1|TRBV6-5
CASSYQPPDRGTEAFF
TGTGCCAGCAGTTACCAACCCCCAGACAGGGGCACTGAAGCTTTCTTT
>.|.|TRBJ2-7|TRBV6-1
CASSEQQGRRDEQYF
TGTGCCAGCAGTGAGCAGCAGGGGCGCCGTGACGAGCAGTACTTC
>.|TRBD2|TRBJ2-7|TRBV5-1
CASSFSGVTYEQYF
TGCGCCAGCAGCTTTAGCGGGGTCACCTACGAGCAGTACTTC
>.|.|TRBJ1-1|TRBV10-3
CAISGQTGPTEAFF
TGTGCCATCAGTGGACAAACAGGGCCCACTGAAGCTTTCTTT
>.|.|TRBJ2-7|TRBV11-2
CASSLEQVGSYEQYF
TGTGCCAGCAGCTTAGAACAGGTGGGCTCCTACGAGCAGTACTTC
>.|.|TRBJ1-5|TRBV6-6
CASRGPGQGGNQPQHF
TGTGCCAGCAGGGGCCCGGGACAAGGAGGCAATCAGCCCCAGCATTTT
>.|.|TRBJ1-5|TRBV10-3
CAISEQVLADSNQPQHF
TGTGCCATCAGTGAGCAGGTACTAGCGGATAGCAATCAGCCCCAGCATTTT
>.|.|TRBJ1-2|TRBV25-1
CASSILKAGGPGSGYTF
TGTGCCAGCAGTATATTAAAAGCAGGAGGTCCCGGTTCTGGCTACACCTTC
>.|.|TRBJ1-1|TRBV5-6
CASSFGQPSRDTEAFF
TGTGCCAGCAGCTTTGGACAACCTAGTCGGGACACTGAAGCTTTCTTT
>.|.|TRBJ1-2|TRBV5-1
CASGETAPGYGYTF
TGCGCCAGCGGAGAGACGGCACCGGGGTATGGCTACACCTTC
>once|TRBD2|TRBJ2-7|TRBV3-1/TRBV3-2
CASSPRPGLAVYEQYF
TGTGCCAGCAGCCCACGCCCGGGACTAGCGGTCTACGAGCAGTACTTC
>.|.|TRBJ1-5|TRBV30
CAWRAEHSGGQPQHF
TGTGCCTGGAGAGCGGAACACTCGGGAGGGCAGCCCCAGCATTTT
>.|.|TRBJ2-7|TRBV11-3
CASSLARGYEQYF
TGTGCCAGCAGCTTAGCCCGCGGCTACGAGCAGTACTTC
>.|TRBD1|TRBJ2-6|TRBV18
CASSPYGTGGAGGANVLTF
TGTGCCAGCTCACCATACGGGACAGGGGGCGCGGGCGGGGCCAACGTCCTGACTTTC
>.|.|TRBJ2-7|TRBV28
CASMGGYETWHEQYF
TGTGCCAGCATGGGGGGATACGAAACGTGGCACGAGCAGTACTTC
>.|TRBD1|TRBJ1-2|TRBV19
CASSEGAYYGYTF
TGTGCCAGTAGTGAGGGGGCTTACTATGGCTACACCTTC
>.|TRBD1|TRBJ1-1|TRBV14
CASSLQGSTEAFF
TGTGCCAGCAGCCTACAGGGGAGCACTGAAGCTTTCTTT
>once|TRBD1|TRBJ2-7|TRBV27
CASSSGQGRYEQYF
TGTGCCAGCAGTTCCGGACAGGGGAGGTACGAGCAGTACTTC
>once|TRBD1|TRBJ1-2|TRBV29-1
CSASTGQGGYTF
TGCAGCGCCTCGACAGGGCAGGGGGGCTACACCTTC
>.|.|TRBJ1-1|TRBV27
CASSFGDQLETEAFF
TGTGCCAGCAGTTTCGGGGATCAACTGGAGACTGAAGCTTTCTTT
>.|.|TRBJ2-5|TRBV13
CASSRGAGWGQETQYF
TGTGCCAGCAGCCGCGGGGCAGGATGGGGACAAGAGACCCAGTACTTC
>.|.|TRBJ2-5|TRBV5-1
CASSSLRQEETQYF
TGCGCCAGCAGCTCCCTACGACAGGAAGAGACCCAGTACTTC
>.|TRBD2|TRBJ2-7|TRBV29-1
CSVVDRGGLDEQYF
TGCAGCGTTGTCGACCGGGGGGGCCTCGACGAGCAGTACTTC
>.|.|TRBJ1-1|TRBV7-9
CARGEQGPTFF
TGTGCCAGGGGGGAACAGGGTCCCACTTTCTTT
>few|.|TRBJ2-7|TRBV27
CASSLRQSYEQYF
TGTGCCAGCAGTTTAAGACAATCCTACGAGCAGTACTTC
>.|.|TRBJ2-7|TRBV30
CAYLGGSYEQYF
TGTGCCTACTTAGGGGGTTCCTACGAGCAGTACTTC
>.|TRBD1|TRBJ1-2|TRBV5-1
CASRGQGATDNYGYTF
TGCGCCAGCAGAGGACAGGGGGCCACGGATAACTATGGCTACACCTTC
>.|.|TRBJ2-5|TRBV18
CASSARQAAYQETQYF
TGTGCCAGCTCAGCTAGACAGGCGGCGTACCAAGAGACCCAGTACTTC
>.|TRBD2|TRBJ2-4|TRBV9
CASSGTSGLAKNIQYF
TGTGCCAGCAGCGGGACTAGCGGCCTAGCCAAAAACATTCAGTACTTC
>many|TRBD1|TRBJ1-3|TRBV7-2
CASSQGQLSGNTIYF
TGTGCCAGCAGCCAGGGACAGCTCTCTGGAAACACCATATATTTT
>few|.|TRBJ2-7|TRBV10-2
CASSECQGCEQYF
TGCGCCAGCAGTGAGTGTCAGGGCTGCGAGCAGTACTTC